This entry concerns a single T cell receptor (beta chain). TRAV- and TRBV-specific primers primed first-strand cDNA, covering alpha and beta chains. Amplification, which lasted around 20 PCR cycles, used a constant-region primer and V-primer adapter to amplify TCRs. TCRdb reanalysed the reads using MiXCR and keeps one entry per CDR3 protein. The sample has 13,000 to 15,000 distinct CDR3 sequences, roughly half seen once; the top ten hold about 4%. The CDR3 runs 13 residues. Looked up from germline, CDR1 is MGHDK and CDR2 is SYGVNS. Trimming cost V 1 base and J 8 bases, with 10 bases left between them. This entry comes from a study of low-dose radiotherapy and immunotherapy resistance in tumors.

The chain has TRBV25-1 and TRBJ2-3; D uncertain. The clonotype originates from a human donor with advanced metastatic prostate, ovarian, gallbladder or colorectal cancer (not recorded which). This table probably holds off-target reads from a library built for another chain. CDR3 nucleotides: TGTGCCAGCAGTGAATGGGATTTGGGTACGCAGTATTTT. This encodes CASSEWDLGTQYF.